These 18 T cell receptor beta chains were all obtained from the same sample, sequenced in a study of cytomegalovirus exposure and HLA in healthy donors. TCRdb's table, derived via immunoSEQ multiplex PCR, lists solely in-frame clones and lacks some. Of over 150,000 clones listed, more than 70% are singletons. The sequenced material came from PBMCs. Source of these receptors: a human donor in good health.

A note on this clone: This sample includes further DNA sequences coding for the same CDR3. The chain joins TRBV18 to TRBJ2-7; possible D gene TRBD1, 5 bases. V lost 3 bases, J lost 2 bases, and 5 bases lay in between. The CDR3 is 12 residues long. Germline V gene sequence: CDR1 KGHSH, CDR2 LQKENI. CDR3 sequence (DNA): TGTGCCAGCTCACCGACAGCCTACGAGCAGTACTTC. Protein sequence: CASSPTAYEQYF.

J is TRBJ2-2 and V is TRBV7-9; weak D call: TRBD1 (6 bases). Germline-derived CDR1 and CDR2 are SEHNR and FQNEAQ (reference sequence). The V end was cut by 0 bases, the J end by 4 bases, with 9 bases between. The CDR3 is 15 residues long. The CDR3 region has the DNA TGTGCCAGCAGCTTAGCGCCCAGGGGCACCGGGGAGCTGTTTTTT. Its translation: CASSLAPRGTGELFF. The full variable domain, in which reference TRBV7-9 and TRBJ2-2 provide the parts outside the CDR3, is DTGVSQNPRHKITKRGQNVTFRCDPISEHNRLYWYRQTLGQGPEFLTYFQNEAQLEKSRLLSDRFSAERPKGSFSTLEIQRTEQGDSAMYLCASSLAPRGTGELFFGEGSRLTVL.

CDR3 in DNA: TGTGCCAGTACCAAAACAAAGAACACTGAAGCTTTCTTT. This codes for CASTKTKNTEAFF. The chain employs TRBV19 and TRBJ1-1; no firm D call. The germline V gene encodes CDR1 LNHDA and CDR2 SQIVND (reference sequence). Deletions cut 7 bases from V and 1 base from J, with 10 bases between. The CDR3 totals 13 residues.

This sequence joins TRBV2 and TRBJ2-1; TRBD2 aligns across 8 bases. V shed 5 bases and J 9 bases; nucleotides not matched to a gene: 9. Germline V gene data show CDR1 as SNHLY and CDR2 as FYNNEI. The CDR3 sequence is 14 residues long. The chain's CDR3 is CASSRTSGRGEQFF. In DNA form, the CDR3 reads TGTGCCAGCAGTAGAACTAGCGGAAGGGGTGAGCAGTTCTTC.

The rearrangement uses TRBV5-6 and TRBJ2-3; TRBD2 aligns across 7 bases. CDR3 length equals 15 residues. With V trimmed by 4 bases and J by 1 base, 6 bases remained unmatched. Per germline, CDR1 SGHDT and CDR2 YYEEEE. CDR3 coding DNA: TGTGCCAGCAGCCGTAGACTAGCCGGCACAGATACGCAGTATTTT. This codes for CASSRRLAGTDTQYF.

This sequence joins TRBV29-1 and TRBJ1-2; 9 bases map to TRBD1. CDR3 length: 11 amino acids. V lost 6 bases and J lost 8; bases outside the gene matches: 4. CDR1 and CDR2 (germline): SQVTM, ANQGSEA. The CDR3 sequence: CSVGTGRGYTF. The DNA for the CDR3 is TGCAGCGTCGGGACAGGGAGAGGCTACACCTTC.

This clone was recorded a few times. This sequence joins TRBV7-2 and TRBJ1-5; a possible D gene is TRBD1 (5 bases). The CDR3 totals 12 residues. The V and J ends lost 3 bases and 7 bases respectively, with 7 bases between them. Germline lookup yields CDR1 SGHTA and CDR2 FQGNSA. As DNA, the CDR3 is TGTGCCAGCAGCTTGGGGCAGCAGCCCCAGCATTTT. Its translation is CASSLGQQPQHF.

The chain has TRBV2 and TRBJ1-1; no reliable D call. The CDR3 is made up of 14 amino acids. Germline lookup yields CDR1 SNHLY and CDR2 FYNNEI. V was clipped by 1 base and J by 2 bases, with 8 bases between them. CDR3: CASSEEAGNTEAFF. The CDR3 nucleotides are TGTGCCAGCAGTGAAGAGGCAGGTAACACTGAAGCTTTCTTT.

V is TRBV5-1 and J is TRBJ2-5; perhaps TRBD1 as D (5 bases). The germline V and J ends were trimmed by 4 bases and 0 bases, with 13 bases remaining between them. This CDR3 contains 15 residues. The germline gives CDR1 SGHRS, CDR2 YFSETQ. In DNA, the CDR3 is TGCGCCAGCAGCCGTTCGACAGCTAACCAAGAGACCCAGTACTTC. Translation: CASSRSTANQETQYF.

V gene TRBV5-6 combines with J gene TRBJ1-4; 7 bases fit TRBD1. This CDR3 has 15 residues. CDR1 SGHDT and CDR2 YYEEEE come from the germline V gene. With 4 bases clipped from V and 11 bases from J, the junction kept 14 bases outside the gene matches. The CDR3 is CASSTPGGSKRKLFF. CDR3 sequence (DNA): TGTGCCAGCAGCACACCAGGGGGAAGTAAGAGGAAACTGTTTTTT.

This chain connects TRBV15 to TRBJ1-2; 7 nucleotides agree with TRBD1. This CDR3 is built from 16 residues. Germline CDR1 is LNHNV and CDR2 is YYDKDF (reference sequence). The ends lost 4 bases at V and 1 base at J; junction bases unmatched: 9. This CDR3 reads CATSTSGTALNYGYTF. The CDR3 region has the DNA TGTGCCACCAGCACCTCCGGGACAGCCCTTAACTATGGCTACACCTTC.

The chain combines TRBV29-1 with TRBJ2-4; D is uncertain. This CDR3 spans 13 amino acids. The ends were cut back, 5 bases at V and 4 bases at J, with 12 bases in the middle. Germline CDR1 and CDR2: SQVTM and ANQGSEA. CDR3 sequence: CSVLEQQKNIQYF. In DNA, the CDR3 is TGCAGCGTTTTGGAACAGCAAAAAAACATTCAGTACTTC. Full variable domain (rest looked up from reference TRBV29-1 and TRBJ2-4): SAVISQKPSRDICQRGTSLTIQCQVDSQVTMMFWYRQQPGQSLTLIATANQGSEATYESGFVIDKFPISRPNLTFSTLTVSNMSPEDSSIYLCSVLEQQKNIQYFGAGTRLSVL.

The V and J genes are TRBV19 and TRBJ2-7; maybe TRBD2 (5 bases). CDR3 length: 14 amino acids. Germline CDR1 and CDR2: LNHDA and SQIVND (reference sequence). Trimming pared 4 bases from V and 5 bases from J, leaving 15 bases between. Written as DNA, the CDR3 is TGTGCCAGTAGTAGTGCCGGGAAGGATGACGAGCAGTACTTC. This sequence encodes CASSSAGKDDEQYF.

The chain is built from TRBV11-2 and TRBJ2-7; TRBD2 aligns across 8 bases. Germline loops: CDR1 SGHAT, CDR2 FQNNGV. The CDR3 loop spans 14 amino acids. V was clipped by 10 bases and J by 7 bases; unmatched bases: 15. CDR3 coding DNA: TGTGCCACCCACGGTAGCGGGGACCGCTTAGAGCAGTACTTC. Translating gives CATHGSGDRLEQYF.

This chain joins TRBV5-6 and TRBJ2-5; the D gene is possibly TRBD2 (6 bases). Trimming cost V 3 bases and J 2 bases, with 8 bases left between them. The CDR3 contains 13 residues. CDR1 and CDR2 (germline): SGHDT, YYEEEE. CDR3 amino acids: CASSSGLQETQYF. The CDR3 DNA is TGTGCCAGCAGCTCAGGACTACAAGAGACCCAGTACTTC.

The chain employs TRBV5-1 and TRBJ1-6; D not resolved. V lost 0 bases and J 8 bases, leaving 15 bases between the germline ends. This CDR3 comprises 16 residues. Germline CDR1 is SGHRS and CDR2 is YFSETQ. The CDR3 reads CASSLAVRLLDSPLHF. For the CDR3, the DNA is TGCGCCAGCAGCTTGGCGGTGCGGTTGTTGGATTCACCCCTCCACTTT.

The V gene is TRBV7-9, the J gene TRBJ1-2; no clear D gene. V was cut by 1 base and J by 3 bases, with 12 bases left in between. The CDR3 sequence is 15 residues long. Germline-derived CDR1 and CDR2 are SEHNR and FQNEAQ (reference sequence). The CDR3 here is CASSLVFASDYGYTF. In DNA, the CDR3 is TGTGCCAGCAGCTTAGTTTTCGCGTCGGACTATGGCTACACCTTC.

To note about this clone: A read error may account for a junction end that differs from germline. The chain recombines TRBV5-4 with TRBJ2-3, with 10 bases matching TRBD1. This CDR3 is 13 amino acids long. Germline CDR1 and CDR2: SGHNT and YYREEE (reference sequence). CDR3 DNA: TGTGCCAGCAGCTTGGACACGGGACAGGGGTTGAATTTT. This gives the protein CASSLDTGQGLNF.